Presented here are 14 T cell receptor beta chains from one specimen sequenced in a study of OX40 agonist ivuxolimab in advanced cancers. Generated by immunoSEQ multiplex PCR, the TCRdb table keeps only in-frame clones and is missing some. The repertoire holds some 80,000 clones, over 70% seen once, with roughly 0.54% in the top ten. The source material was CD4+ or CD8+ T cells sorted from blood, sampled in a trial of the OX40 agonist ivuxolimab. These receptors were obtained from an adult with an advanced solid tumor such as melanoma, head and neck, liver or kidney cancer.

This rearrangement joins TRBV19 to TRBJ2-3, with D possibly matching TRBD1 (5 bases). The CDR3 has 13 residues. CDR1 and CDR2 (germline): LNHDA, SQIVND (reference sequence). Trimming shortened V by 1 base and J by 14 bases, and 16 bases separated the two germline ends. Written as DNA, the CDR3 is TGTGCCAGTAGTATAGGACCACAGGCCACTCGGTATTTT. Residues: CASSIGPQATRYF.

V usage is TRBV30 and J usage is TRBJ1-1; no clear D. Germline V gene lookup returns CDR1 GTSNPN and CDR2 SVGIG (reference sequence). V lost 5 bases to trimming and J lost 0 bases, with 4 bases between them. The CDR3 consists of 11 residues. CDR3 bases: TGTGCCTGGTGGCTGAACACTGAAGCTTTCTTT. This encodes CAWWLNTEAFF. The complete variable domain, with remaining parts taken from reference TRBV30 and TRBJ1-1, reads SQTIHQWPATLVQPVGSPLSLECTVEGTSNPNLYWYRQAAGRGLQLLFYSVGIGQISSEVPQNLSASRPQDRQFILSSKKLLLSDSGFYLCAWWLNTEAFFGQGTRLTVV.

This clone came up once. The chain employs TRBV9 and TRBJ2-3, with 11 bases identical to TRBD2. The junction had 3 bases not matched to a gene; V was cut back by 2 bases and J by 1 base. This CDR3 region has 16 residues. Per the germline V gene, CDR1 is SGDLS and CDR2 is YYNGEE. The CDR3 DNA is TGTGCCAGCAGCGTTCTAGCGGGAGGCCGCACAGATACGCAGTATTTT. Translating gives CASSVLAGGRTDTQYF.

The chain links TRBV27 to TRBJ2-5; maybe TRBD1 (6 bases). The length of the CDR3 is 13 residues. The germline CDR1 and CDR2 sequences are MNHEY and SMNVEV (reference sequence). The V end was cut by 8 bases, the J end by 10 bases, with 20 bases between. The CDR3 DNA follows: TGTGCCAGCCGTGGACAGACCAGGGGTGGCCAGTACTTC. Translation: CASRGQTRGGQYF.

The chain is built from TRBV5-6 and TRBJ1-2; D ambiguous. The CDR3 is made up of 12 amino acids. Trimming shortened V by 2 bases and J by 3 bases, and 5 bases separated the two germline ends. Germline CDR1 and CDR2: SGHDT and YYEEEE. This chain's CDR3 is CASSFGDYGYTF. CDR3 nucleotide sequence: TGTGCCAGCAGCTTTGGGGACTATGGCTACACCTTC. The variable domain in full, with the rest retrieved from reference TRBV5-6 and TRBJ1-2, is DAGVTQSPTHLIKTRGQQVTLRCSPKSGHDTVSWYQQALGQGPQFIFQYYEEEERQRGNFPDRFSGHQFPNYSSELNVNALLLGDSALYLCASSFGDYGYTFGSGTRLTVV.

There are a few counts of this clone. The genes are TRBV7-8 and TRBJ2-7; 7 nucleotides agree with TRBD1. The CDR3 totals 14 residues. CDR1 and CDR2 from the germline V gene are SGHVS and FQNEAQ. V shed 5 bases, J shed 6 bases, and the junction held 10 bases outside the gene matches. The CDR3 here is CASSQTDRRGEQYF. The CDR3 DNA follows: TGTGCCAGCAGCCAAACGGACAGGAGAGGCGAGCAGTACTTC.

The V and J genes are TRBV20-1 and TRBJ2-5, with D possibly TRBD2 on 6 matching bases. V was cut by 3 bases and J by 5 bases, with 7 bases left in between. Looked up from germline, CDR1 is DFQATT and CDR2 is SNEGSKA (reference sequence). CDR3 length: 11 residues. The CDR3 region is CSAREGETQYF. The CDR3 bases are TGCAGTGCTAGGGAGGGCGAGACCCAGTACTTC.

This chain links TRBV6-5 with TRBJ1-2; TRBD1 matches at 9 bases. This CDR3 region has 13 residues. V lost 6 bases, J lost 7 bases, and 6 bases stayed unmatched. The germline V gene encodes CDR1 MNHEY and CDR2 SVGAGI. The CDR3 is CASRLDRGGGYTF. In nucleotides, the CDR3 is TGTGCCAGCAGGCTGGACAGGGGTGGTGGCTACACCTTC.

This clone was seen only once. V is TRBV19 and J is TRBJ1-5, with D tentatively TRBD1 (5 bases). V dropped 3 bases and J dropped 7 bases, with 7 bases sitting between them. Germline V gene lookup returns CDR1 LNHDA and CDR2 SQIVND (reference sequence). This CDR3 is 12 amino acids long. The CDR3 protein is CASSIGGQPQHF. The CDR3 bases are TGTGCCAGTAGTATCGGGGGACAGCCCCAGCATTTT.

The chain joins TRBV29-1 to TRBJ1-2; 9 bases are a match to TRBD1. Trimming at V came to 7 bases and at J to 2 bases, leaving 5 bases not matched to a gene. The CDR3 covers 13 residues. The germline CDR1 and CDR2 sequences are SQVTM and ANQGSEA. The CDR3 DNA sequence: TGCAGCGCGATGACAGGGGGGAACTATGGCTACACCTTC. Translation gives CSAMTGGNYGYTF.

The rearrangement uses TRBV19 and TRBJ2-1; 13 bases map to TRBD2. This CDR3 is 16 amino acids long. V dropped 5 bases and J dropped 7; count of bases not matched to a gene: 8. In germline, CDR1 is LNHDA, CDR2 SQIVND (reference sequence). The CDR3 spells CASSLWTSGSTNEQFF. CDR3 in DNA: TGTGCCAGTAGTCTCTGGACTAGCGGGAGTACTAATGAGCAGTTCTTC. Complete variable domain (other parts from reference TRBV19 and TRBJ2-1): DGGITQSPKYLFRKEGQNVTLSCEQNLNHDAMYWYRQDPGQGLRLIYYSQIVNDFQKGDIAEGYSVSREKKESFPLTVTSAQKNPTAFYLCASSLWTSGSTNEQFFGPGTRLTVL.

This chain connects TRBV19 to TRBJ1-2; unclear D gene. From germline, CDR1 is LNHDA and CDR2 SQIVND (reference sequence). The V gene lost 4 bases and the J gene lost 2 bases, with 11 bases spanning the gap. The CDR3 runs to 14 residues. Here the CDR3 reads CASSNQVANYGYTF. CDR3 DNA: TGTGCCAGTAGTAACCAGGTCGCAAACTATGGCTACACCTTC.

The chain joins TRBV9 to TRBJ2-2; 10 bases are a match to TRBD1. The germline CDR1 and CDR2 sequences are SGDLS and YYNGEE. V shed 3 bases and J 7 bases; nucleotides not matched to a gene: 9. The CDR3 is made up of 16 amino acids. DNA of the CDR3: TGTGCCAGCAGCGCTTTTGACAGGGGGCTCTTCGGGGAGCTGTTTTTT. Protein product: CASSAFDRGLFGELFF.

V gene TRBV10-1 combines with J gene TRBJ2-5; D possibly corresponds to TRBD2 (6 bases). CDR1 and CDR2 (germline): WNHNN, SYGVQD (reference sequence). The CDR3 runs to 16 residues. The V end lost 2 bases, the J end lost 4 bases, and 17 bases lay between the germline ends. The CDR3 protein is CASSEELGRDGETQYF. CDR3 in DNA: TGCGCCAGCAGTGAGGAGCTAGGGCGGGACGGAGAGACCCAGTACTTC.